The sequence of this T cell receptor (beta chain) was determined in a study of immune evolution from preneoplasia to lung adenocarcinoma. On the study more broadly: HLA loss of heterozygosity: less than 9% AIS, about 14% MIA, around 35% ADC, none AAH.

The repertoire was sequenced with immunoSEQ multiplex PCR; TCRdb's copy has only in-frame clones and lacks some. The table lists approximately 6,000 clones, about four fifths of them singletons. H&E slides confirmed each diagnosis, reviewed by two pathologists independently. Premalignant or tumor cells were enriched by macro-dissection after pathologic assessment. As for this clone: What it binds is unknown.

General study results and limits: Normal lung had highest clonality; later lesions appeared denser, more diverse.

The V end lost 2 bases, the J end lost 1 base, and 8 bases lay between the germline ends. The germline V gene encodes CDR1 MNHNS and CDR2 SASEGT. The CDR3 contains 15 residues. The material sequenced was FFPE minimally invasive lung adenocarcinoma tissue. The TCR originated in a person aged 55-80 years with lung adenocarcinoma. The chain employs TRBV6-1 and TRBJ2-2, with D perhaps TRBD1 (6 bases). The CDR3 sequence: CASSELQGNTGELFF. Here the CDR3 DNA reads TGTGCCAGCAGTGAATTACAGGGGAACACCGGGGAGCTGTTTTTT.